Described below is a single T cell receptor (beta chain) sequence and its context. Its antigen is currently not known. Base quality data are lacking; no much larger clone is found one base away. Other DNA sequences within the sample encode an identical CDR3. The CDR3 runs 14 residues from the cysteine to the phenylalanine. Left in the record is the CDR3 DNA by itself, 42 bases read in frame from the first base. Taken from the germline V gene, the CDR1 and CDR2 loops are KGHSH and LQKENI. V is cut back by 1 base and J by 0 bases, with 0 bases in the junction unmatched. The data were obtained in a study of cytomegalovirus exposure and HLA in healthy donors (dated by TCRdb to between 2016 and 2019). Notes on the research overall: An earlier analysis of approximately 550 of the donors reported 250 to 350 Gb of sequence data and roughly 110 million unique TCR beta sequences from 150 million to 200 million T cells. An early release that covered fewer than 800 HLA-typed donors contained 300 to 350 gigabases of sequencing data and tens of millions of unique TCR sequences. Among the roughly 380 genotyped donors, 75% to 90% belonged to the genetic ancestry cluster associated with self-reported Caucasian donors. The study aimed to test whether cataloging public T cell receptors could reveal signatures of past pathogen exposure. The study used immunosequencing to profile the T cell repertoires of about 670 subjects and linked those repertoires to cytomegalovirus serostatus. In addition to the first cohort of around 670 subjects, a separate validation cohort of approximately 130 different subjects was used. The study combined high-throughput TCR immunosequencing, statistical association of individual TCRs with disease status, and machine learning to predict cytomegalovirus infection status. A later analysis re-analyzed previously published TCR beta repertoires from approximately 700 donors and added high-resolution HLA genotyping to study TCR occurrence patterns. Rather than using new phenotypic data, the later analysis identified candidate immune exposures from TCR beta sequences and from how often those sequences occurred across donors. In an earlier analysis of around 540 of the donors, high-throughput TCR beta sequencing was used to judge whether each TCR beta V gene segment behaved as functional or pseudogenic. Donor age, sex, ethnicity and CMV serostatus were compiled together with the repertoire data. Genome-wide SNP genotypes for about three fifths of the roughly 670 donors were used in a later genetic analysis, which treated that subset as a discovery cohort. Every repertoire in the discovery cohort had been generated on one and the same sequencing platform. HLA typing covered class I and class II loci at four-digit resolution. The number of donors typed differed by locus, with 629-630 for A, B, C, DRB1 and DQB1, over 500 for DQA1, 606 for DPA1, and over 400 for DPB1. Because of strong linkage in the cohort, 4 to 6 DR-DQ haplotypes were treated as single units for association and clustering. Among some 410 genotyped donors of the cohort, an average of around 240,000 unique TCR beta nucleotide sequences was sequenced per donor, of which about 18% were non-productive. Beyond this particular receptor, the publication reports: An earlier analysis of approximately 600 of the donors showed that most TCR beta V segments appeared in productive rearrangements either about 87% or about 30% of the time, which broadly matched IMGT annotations. Compared with the 666-donor mean, donors in an Asian-associated ancestry cluster had fewer N-insertions in productive TCRs, according to a later genetic analysis. Roughly 15 rarely observed V segments, including chromosome 9 orphons, were excluded from the earlier analysis of some 590 of the donors because counts were too low. In a later analysis, TCR association rates were found to vary across HLA loci, with the most associated TCRs seen for DRB1 alleles and the fewest for HLA-C alleles. V-gene and J-gene trimming of TCR beta chains was associated with a missense DCLRE1C variant in a later genetic analysis, and the association was replicated in an independent cohort. Most CMV-associated TCR beta chains appeared to be HLA-restricted in a later analysis, and the HLA associations seemed to be driven largely by CMV exposure. For the cohort, immune exposure information was limited to CMV serostatus. In vitro tests confirmed that a few of the cytomegalovirus-associated TCR beta chains recognize cytomegalovirus antigens. Specific HLA alleles were associated with 16,951 TCR beta sequences at a false discovery rate of 0.05 in a later analysis. A group of highly shared sequence variants was considered likely to be a technical artifact of the sequencing pipeline. According to the authors, the approach could potentially be generalized to other disease states and immunological phenotypes. Some IMGT-functional V segments, including TRBV6-2 and TRBV6-3, could not be distinguished by the 87-base-pair reads and were therefore excluded. Sequencing depth was assumed to be roughly uniform across donors in the presence/absence analyses, though that assumption may not hold. When HLA alleles, especially DR and DQ, strongly co-occurred, TCR associations were difficult to assign to individual alleles. Because HLA typing was unavailable for some donors at each locus, only the typed subset was used in association tests. The cohort was sequenced for TCR beta chains only, and without alpha or paired-chain data the features that could be detected were limited. A total of 164 TCR beta chains were listed by the study as associated with cytomegalovirus. Correlated functional status among segregating V segments might reflect linkage disequilibrium, but an unknown experimental factor could not be ruled out. Across donors, most TCR sequences were observed very rarely, whereas some public TCRs were present in many individuals. A further reported finding was that TCR beta sequences accurately predicted the HLA-A and HLA-B alleles for most subjects in the first cohort. In a later analysis, HLA-associated TCR beta chains showed more clonal expansion and lower generation probabilities than non-associated chains that were equally common. Cytomegalovirus status was reported to be diagnosed by the classifier with high specificity and sensitivity in both the original and validation cohorts. In a later analysis, several top co-occurrence clusters were reported to appear linked to parvovirus B19, influenza, CMV and Epstein-Barr virus.

The cohort comprised 666 healthy bone marrow donors. All cohort members were sampled while nominally healthy, although unrecorded immune exposures were likely present. The donor was CMV seronegative and belonged to the group of 350 or so seronegative cohort members. Each donor provided a peripheral blood sample, and peripheral blood mononuclear cells were used for TCR beta sequencing. The Qiagen DNeasy Blood Extraction Kit was used to extract genomic DNA from the blood cell samples. The library was produced with the immunoSEQ multiplex PCR assay. For the multiplex PCR, a mixture combining 60 forward primers for TCR Vbeta segments and 13 reverse primers for TCR Jbeta segments was used. Amplification of the CDR3 region of rearranged TCR beta genes was performed with a multiplex PCR assay on genomic DNA. On the Illumina HiSeq System, the amplified TCR beta libraries were sequenced as 87-base-pair reads. In the original analysis: A later analysis tallied roughly 78 million unique TCR beta chains across the 666 repertoires, and around 12 million of those chains were shared by two or more donors. A nearest-neighbor algorithm error-corrected the raw reads and collapsed the reads into unique sequences, merging closely related sequences to remove PCR and sequencing errors. CDR3 sequences were aligned to IMGT reference sequences to assign V, D and J gene segments. Each retained sequence needed at least a six-nucleotide match to both a V gene segment and a J gene segment. Rearrangements were classified as productive when the CDR3 lacked stop codons and remained in frame with V and J, and all other rearrangements were classified as non-productive. CDR3 was defined according to IMGT convention as the region running from the second conserved V-encoded cysteine to the conserved J-encoded phenylalanine. The earlier analysis of some 550 of the donors excluded any sequence lacking an unambiguous match to a single V gene segment. An earlier analysis of several hundred of the donors classified V segments as functional when productive rearrangements were above 56.7% and as segregating when the standard deviation between donors was above 5%. To diagnose cytomegalovirus status from the catalog of TCR beta chain sequences, a statistical classification framework was built. V and J gene assignment, in a later analysis, came from comparing TCR nucleotide sequences with IMGT/GENE-DB human TR gene sequences. Using the TCRdist pipeline, a later analysis assigned CDR3 sequences along with most-parsimonious VDJ recombination scenarios. In a later analysis, each TCR beta chain was defined by its CDR3 amino acid sequence together with its V-gene family, and reads without a unique V-gene family were excluded. A later analysis removed 592 highly shared, low-generation-probability nucleotide sequences to deal with suspected cross-contamination and a sequencing artifact. A later analysis calculated a clonal expansion index for each public chain from normalized within-repertoire ranks of inferred template counts. Generation probabilities in a later analysis came from a VDJ recombination model fitted to out-of-frame rearrangements, and those results were checked against IGoR. In a later analysis, TCR-TCR, TCR-HLA and TCR-CMV co-occurrence was scored with hypergeometric tests, and a repertoire-size bias correction was applied to TCR pairs. False discovery rates were estimated in a later analysis by permuting HLA or CMV assignments 20 times. A later analysis grouped co-occurring TCRs with DBSCAN, adding TCRdist sequence similarity when clustering within HLA-allele-positive subsets. Repertoires with fewer than 30,000 or more than 120,000 public chains, plus five repertoires with anomalous nucleotide sharing, were excluded from co-occurrence clustering. Entries here come from immuneACCESS through TCRdb and include only in-frame sequences with V and J called. Some clones fail to appear in such tables; in the studies checked, an unresolved V gene covers under half of the shortfall, and the cause of the remainder is unknown. V and J calls and clone size follow that table, whereas D and trimming were derived from the DNA. The sample yields 250,000 or so clones; 80% to 95% were counted once. The ten largest clones capture around 1.7% of the sample.

The chain is encoded by TRBV18 joined to TRBJ2-7, and 7 junctional nucleotides match TRBD1. The sequencing input was PBMCs. The receptor's source is a girl aged 2-9 years in good health and CMV-seronegative. The CDR3 protein sequence reads: CASSPRDSSYEQYF. The DNA is as follows: TGTGCCAGCTCACCACGGGACAGCTCCTACGAGCAGTACTTC. Here the CDR3 is joined to the reference TRBV18 and TRBJ2-7 genes, and the full variable domain is: NAGVMQNPRHLVRRRGQEARLRCSPMKGHSHVYWYRQLPEEGLKFMVYLQKENIIDESGMPKERFSAEFPKEGPSILRIQQVVRGDSAAYFCASSPRDSSYEQYFGPGTRLTVT.